What follows describes a single T cell receptor (beta chain). What it binds is not known. This CDR3 has 16 residues. Looked up from germline, CDR1 is SSHAT and CDR2 is FNYEAQ (reference sequence). V trimming: 5 bases; J trimming: 2 bases; junction bases outside the gene matches: 6. By quantitative 5'-RACE with molecular barcodes, the TCR beta libraries were made. TCRdb reprocessed the 5' RACE reads with MiXCR, giving one entry per CDR3 protein. The profile shows about 750,000 distinct CDR3 sequences, over 15% of them singletons. The entry originates in a study of CD8 T cells in ankylosing spondylitis. The study's findings and limits: A TCR beta motif made of fewer than ten highly homologous variants seemed typical of ankylosing spondylitis blood. Reportedly, matched ankylosing spondylitis synovial fluid was significantly enriched for disease-linked clones. Relatively rare in peripheral blood, disease-linked clones were also CD8+. Several of the motif variants were reported before in synovial fluid and blood from reactive arthritis.

The clonotype was recovered from a male donor with ankylosing spondylitis. The sequencing input was blood, either unsorted or a sorted T cell fraction (not recorded which). This chain links TRBV7-7 with TRBJ2-2; 9 positions agree with TRBD2. The CDR3, as DNA: TGTGCCAGCAGCCTACAGACTAGCGGTAACACCGGGGAGCTGTTTTTT. Translated: CASSLQTSGNTGELFF. Using reference TRBV7-7 and TRBJ2-2 for the parts outside the CDR3, the full variable domain is GAGVSQSPRYKVTKRGQDVTLRCDPISSHATLYWYQQALGQGPEFLTYFNYEAQPDKSGLPSDRFSAERPEGSISTLTIQRTEQRDSAMYRCASSLQTSGNTGELFFGEGSRLTVL.